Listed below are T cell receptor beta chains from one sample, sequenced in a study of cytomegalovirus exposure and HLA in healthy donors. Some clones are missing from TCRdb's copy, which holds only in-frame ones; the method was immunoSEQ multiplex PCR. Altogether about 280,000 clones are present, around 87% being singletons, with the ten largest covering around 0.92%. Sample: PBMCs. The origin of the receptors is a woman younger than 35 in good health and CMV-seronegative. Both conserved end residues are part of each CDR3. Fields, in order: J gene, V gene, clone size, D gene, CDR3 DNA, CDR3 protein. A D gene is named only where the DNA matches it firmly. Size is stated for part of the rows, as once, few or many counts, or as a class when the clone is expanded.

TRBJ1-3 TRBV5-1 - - TGCGCCAGCAGCTTGACAGGTCTGGGAAACACCATATATTTT CASSLTGLGNTIYF
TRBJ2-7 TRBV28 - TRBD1 TGTGCCAGCAGCACAGGGGGCGGCGGATGGATGGGGCAGTACTTC CASSTGGGGWMGQYF
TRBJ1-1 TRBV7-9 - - TGTGCCAGCAGCTTAGGCGGACAGTCCACTGAAGCTTTCTTT CASSLGGQSTEAFF
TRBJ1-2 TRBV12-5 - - TGTGCTAGTGGTTTGTTGGGCTACTATGGCTACACCTTC CASGLLGYYGYTF
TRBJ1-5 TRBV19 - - TGTGCCAGTAGTCACGTGGGGGGGAATAGCAATCAGCCCCAGCATTTT CASSHVGGNSNQPQHF
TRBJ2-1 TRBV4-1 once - TGCGCCAGCAGCCAAGGAGTAGGCGGTTACAATGAGCAGTTCTTC CASSQGVGGYNEQFF
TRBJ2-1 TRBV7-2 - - TGTGCCAGCAGCCCACCGAACTTAGTCAATGAGCAGTTCTTC CASSPPNLVNEQFF
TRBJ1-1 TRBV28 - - TGTGCCAGCAGCCTCCGGGGATACACTGAAGCTTTCTTT CASSLRGYTEAFF
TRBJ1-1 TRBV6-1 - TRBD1 TGTGCCAGCAACCGACAGGGGGTCGGCACTGAAGCTTTCTTT CASNRQGVGTEAFF
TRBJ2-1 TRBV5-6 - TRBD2 TGTGCCAGCAGCCCAGCGGGAGGAGTTTACAATGAGCAGTTCTTC CASSPAGGVYNEQFF
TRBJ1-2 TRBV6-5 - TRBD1 TGTGCCAGCAGTTACAGTCCGGGGACAGCTCATTATGGCTACACCTTC CASSYSPGTAHYGYTF
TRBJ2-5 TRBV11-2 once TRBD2 TGTGCCAGCAGTCCAGGGACTAGCCGCCGGTCCCAGTACTTC CASSPGTSRRSQYF
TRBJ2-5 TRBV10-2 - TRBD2 TGCGCCAGCAGTGTAGGACTAGCGGGAGGAGAGACCCAGTACTTC CASSVGLAGGETQYF
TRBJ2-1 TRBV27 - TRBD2 TGTGCCAGCAGCGGGGGGACTACCTACAATGAGCAGTTCTTC CASSGGTTYNEQFF
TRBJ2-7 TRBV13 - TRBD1 TGTGCCAGCAGCTTTGGAGAGGGGGCCGGCGAGCAGTACTTC CASSFGEGAGEQYF
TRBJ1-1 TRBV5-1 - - TGCGCCAGCAGCCCGGCAGGGGCTGAAGCTTTCTTT CASSPAGAEAFF
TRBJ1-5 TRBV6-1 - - TGTGCCAGCAGTGCCCCGGACAAATACAATCAGCCCCAGCATTTT CASSAPDKYNQPQHF